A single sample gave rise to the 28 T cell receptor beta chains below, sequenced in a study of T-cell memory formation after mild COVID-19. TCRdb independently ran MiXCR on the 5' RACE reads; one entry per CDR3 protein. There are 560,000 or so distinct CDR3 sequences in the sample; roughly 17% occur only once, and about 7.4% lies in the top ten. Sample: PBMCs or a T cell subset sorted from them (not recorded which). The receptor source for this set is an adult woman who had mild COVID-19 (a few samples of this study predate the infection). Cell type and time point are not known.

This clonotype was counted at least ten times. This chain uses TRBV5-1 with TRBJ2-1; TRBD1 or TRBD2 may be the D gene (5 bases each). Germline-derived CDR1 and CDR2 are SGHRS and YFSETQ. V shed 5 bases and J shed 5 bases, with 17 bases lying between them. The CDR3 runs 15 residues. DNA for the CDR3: TGCGCCAGCAGTCTCCGAGGGGAATACGACAATGAGCAGTTCTTC. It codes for CASSLRGEYDNEQFF.

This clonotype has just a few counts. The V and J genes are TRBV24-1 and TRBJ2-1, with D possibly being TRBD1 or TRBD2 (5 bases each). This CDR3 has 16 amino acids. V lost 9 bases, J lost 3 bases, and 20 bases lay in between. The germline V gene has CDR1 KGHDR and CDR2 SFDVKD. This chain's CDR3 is CATGSRVGDHYNEQFF. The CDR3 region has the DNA TGTGCCACCGGAAGTAGGGTGGGGGACCACTACAATGAGCAGTTCTTC.

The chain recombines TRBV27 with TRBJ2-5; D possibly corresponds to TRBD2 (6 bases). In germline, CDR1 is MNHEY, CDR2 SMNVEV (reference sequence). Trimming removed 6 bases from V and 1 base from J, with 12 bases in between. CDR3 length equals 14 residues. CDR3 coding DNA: TGTGCCAGCAGGCATGGGACTCTCCAAGAGACCCAGTACTTC. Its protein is CASRHGTLQETQYF.

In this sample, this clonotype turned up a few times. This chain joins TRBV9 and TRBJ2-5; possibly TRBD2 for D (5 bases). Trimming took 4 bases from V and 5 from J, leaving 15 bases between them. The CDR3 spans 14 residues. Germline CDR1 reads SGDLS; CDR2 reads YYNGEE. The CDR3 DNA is TGTGCCAGCAGCATCGGCAGCAGAGGGGAGACCCAGTACTTC. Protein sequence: CASSIGSRGETQYF.

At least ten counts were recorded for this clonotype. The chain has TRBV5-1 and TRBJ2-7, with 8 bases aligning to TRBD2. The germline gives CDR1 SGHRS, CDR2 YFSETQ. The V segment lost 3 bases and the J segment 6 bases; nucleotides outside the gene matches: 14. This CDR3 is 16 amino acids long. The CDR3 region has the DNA TGCGCCAGCAGCTCTCTTCAAAGCGGGAGCACTAGCGAGCAGTACTTC. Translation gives CASSSLQSGSTSEQYF.

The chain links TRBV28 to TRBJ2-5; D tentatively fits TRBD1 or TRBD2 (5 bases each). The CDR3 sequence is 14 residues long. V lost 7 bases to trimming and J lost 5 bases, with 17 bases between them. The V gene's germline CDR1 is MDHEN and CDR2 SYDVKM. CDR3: CASIGGPRLETQYF. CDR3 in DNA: TGTGCCAGCATTGGGGGACCGCGGTTGGAGACCCAGTACTTC.

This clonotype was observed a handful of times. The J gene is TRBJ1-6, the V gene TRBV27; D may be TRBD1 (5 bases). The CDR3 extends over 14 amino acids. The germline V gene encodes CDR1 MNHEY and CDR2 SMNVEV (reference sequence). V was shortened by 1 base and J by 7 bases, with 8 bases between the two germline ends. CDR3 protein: CASSLWGTNSPLHF. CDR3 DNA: TGTGCCAGCAGTTTATGGGGGACCAATTCACCCCTCCACTTT.

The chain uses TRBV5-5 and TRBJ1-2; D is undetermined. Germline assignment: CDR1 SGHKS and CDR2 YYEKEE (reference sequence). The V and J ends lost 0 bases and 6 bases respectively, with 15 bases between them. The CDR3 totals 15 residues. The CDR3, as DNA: TGTGCCAGCAGCTTGGATCTGGGGTTTATTAATGGCTACACCTTC. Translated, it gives CASSLDLGFINGYTF.

Here the CDR3 reads CASSQDRGGRASHGYTF. CDR3 DNA: TGCGCCAGCAGCCAAGATCGGGGGGGGCGCGCCTCCCATGGCTACACCTTC. The chain links TRBV4-1 to TRBJ1-2, with D tentatively TRBD1 (6 bases). Trimming stripped 0 bases from V and 6 bases from J, with 20 bases between. The germline gives CDR1 MGHRA, CDR2 YSYEKL. The CDR3 is made up of 17 amino acids.

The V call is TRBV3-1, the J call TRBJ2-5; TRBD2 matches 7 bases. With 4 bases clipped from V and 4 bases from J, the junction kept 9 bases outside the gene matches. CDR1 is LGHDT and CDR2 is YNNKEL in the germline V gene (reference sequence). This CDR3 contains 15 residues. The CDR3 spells CASSLVGGPGETQYF. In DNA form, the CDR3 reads TGTGCCAGCAGCCTTGTGGGAGGGCCGGGAGAGACCCAGTACTTC.

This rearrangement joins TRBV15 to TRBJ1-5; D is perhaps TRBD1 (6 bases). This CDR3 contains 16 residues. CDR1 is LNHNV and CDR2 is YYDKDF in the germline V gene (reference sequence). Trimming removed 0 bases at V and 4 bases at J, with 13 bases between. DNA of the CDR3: TGTGCCACCAGCAGAGAGATAACAGGGTTGAATCAGCCCCAGCATTTT. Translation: CATSREITGLNQPQHF.

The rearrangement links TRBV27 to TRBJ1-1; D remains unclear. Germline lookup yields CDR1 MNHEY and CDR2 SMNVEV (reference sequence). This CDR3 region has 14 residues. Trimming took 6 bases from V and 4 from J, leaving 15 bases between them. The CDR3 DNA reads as TGTGCCAGCAGAACCTCCTTGTGGGCCACTGAAGCTTTCTTT. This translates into CASRTSLWATEAFF.

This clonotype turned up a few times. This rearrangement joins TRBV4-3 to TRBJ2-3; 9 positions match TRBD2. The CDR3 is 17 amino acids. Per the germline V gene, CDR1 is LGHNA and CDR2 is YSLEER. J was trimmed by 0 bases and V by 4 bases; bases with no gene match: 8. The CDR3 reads CASSPDLLAGSTDTQYF. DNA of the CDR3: TGCGCCAGCAGCCCGGACCTCCTAGCGGGGAGCACAGATACGCAGTATTTT.

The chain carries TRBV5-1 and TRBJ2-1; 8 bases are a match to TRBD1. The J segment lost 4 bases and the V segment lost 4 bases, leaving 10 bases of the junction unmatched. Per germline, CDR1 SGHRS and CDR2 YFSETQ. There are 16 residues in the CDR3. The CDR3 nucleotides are TGCGCCAGCAGCGAGGGAGCAGGGGGCCCATACAATGAGCAGTTCTTC. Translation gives CASSEGAGGPYNEQFF.

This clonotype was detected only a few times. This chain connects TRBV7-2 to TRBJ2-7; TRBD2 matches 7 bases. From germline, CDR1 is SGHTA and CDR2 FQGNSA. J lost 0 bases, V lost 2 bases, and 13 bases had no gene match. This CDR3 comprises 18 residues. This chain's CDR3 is CASSLSQGGGRFSYEQYF. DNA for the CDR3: TGTGCCAGCAGCTTATCCCAGGGTGGCGGGAGATTCTCCTACGAGCAGTACTTC.

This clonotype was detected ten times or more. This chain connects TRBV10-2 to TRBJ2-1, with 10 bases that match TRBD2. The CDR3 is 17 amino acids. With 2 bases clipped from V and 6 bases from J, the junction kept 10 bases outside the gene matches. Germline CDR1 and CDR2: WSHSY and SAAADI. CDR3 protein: CASSEPGLASTLNEQFF. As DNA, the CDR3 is TGCGCCAGCAGTGAGCCGGGACTAGCGTCCACACTCAATGAGCAGTTCTTC.

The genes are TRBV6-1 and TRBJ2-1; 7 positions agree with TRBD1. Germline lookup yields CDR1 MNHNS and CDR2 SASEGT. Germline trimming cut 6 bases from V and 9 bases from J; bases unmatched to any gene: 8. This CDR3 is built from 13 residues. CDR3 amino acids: CASSRDRVSEQFF. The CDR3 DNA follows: TGTGCCAGCAGCCGCGACAGGGTGAGTGAGCAGTTCTTC.

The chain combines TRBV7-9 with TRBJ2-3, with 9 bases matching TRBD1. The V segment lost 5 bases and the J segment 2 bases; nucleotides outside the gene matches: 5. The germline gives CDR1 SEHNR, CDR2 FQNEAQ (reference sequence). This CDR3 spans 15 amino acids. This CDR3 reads CASSPRDRDTDTQYF. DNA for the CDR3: TGTGCCAGCAGCCCCCGGGACAGGGACACAGATACGCAGTATTTT.

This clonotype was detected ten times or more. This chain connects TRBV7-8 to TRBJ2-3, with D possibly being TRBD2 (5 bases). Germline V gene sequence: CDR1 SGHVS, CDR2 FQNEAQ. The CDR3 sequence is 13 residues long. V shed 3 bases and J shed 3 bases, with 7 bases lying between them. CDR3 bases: TGTGCCAGCAGCTTCGGGATAACAGATACGCAGTATTTT. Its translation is CASSFGITDTQYF.

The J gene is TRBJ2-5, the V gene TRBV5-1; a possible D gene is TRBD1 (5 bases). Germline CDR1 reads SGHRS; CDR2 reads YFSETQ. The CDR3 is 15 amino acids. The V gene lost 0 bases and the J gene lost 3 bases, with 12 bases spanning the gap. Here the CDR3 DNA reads TGCGCCAGCAGCTTGGCCAATAGGGGCGAAGAGACCCAGTACTTC. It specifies CASSLANRGEETQYF.

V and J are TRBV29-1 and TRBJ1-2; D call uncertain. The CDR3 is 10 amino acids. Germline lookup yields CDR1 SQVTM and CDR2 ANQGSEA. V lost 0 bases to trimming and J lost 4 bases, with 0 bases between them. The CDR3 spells CSVEDYGYTF. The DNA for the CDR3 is TGCAGCGTTGAAGACTATGGCTACACCTTC.

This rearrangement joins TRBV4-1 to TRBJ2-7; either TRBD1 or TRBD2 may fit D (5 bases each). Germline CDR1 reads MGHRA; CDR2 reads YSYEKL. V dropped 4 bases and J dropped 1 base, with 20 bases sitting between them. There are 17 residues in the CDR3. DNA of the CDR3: TGCGCCAGCAGCCCGGGTGGTGGGGGTGAGGGATCCTACGAGCAGTACTTC. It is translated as CASSPGGGGEGSYEQYF.

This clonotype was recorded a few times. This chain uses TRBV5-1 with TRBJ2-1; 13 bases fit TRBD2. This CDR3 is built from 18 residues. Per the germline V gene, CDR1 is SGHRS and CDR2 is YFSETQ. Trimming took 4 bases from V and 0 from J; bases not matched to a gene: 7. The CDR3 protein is CASSPGLAGDFSYNEQFF. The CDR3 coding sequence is TGCGCCAGCAGCCCCGGACTAGCGGGGGATTTCTCCTACAATGAGCAGTTCTTC.

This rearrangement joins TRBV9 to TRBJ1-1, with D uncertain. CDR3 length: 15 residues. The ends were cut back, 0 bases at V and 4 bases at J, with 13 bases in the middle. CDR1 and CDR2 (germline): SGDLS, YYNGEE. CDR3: CASSVVSVGSTEAFF. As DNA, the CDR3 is TGTGCCAGCAGCGTAGTGTCGGTGGGGTCCACTGAAGCTTTCTTT.

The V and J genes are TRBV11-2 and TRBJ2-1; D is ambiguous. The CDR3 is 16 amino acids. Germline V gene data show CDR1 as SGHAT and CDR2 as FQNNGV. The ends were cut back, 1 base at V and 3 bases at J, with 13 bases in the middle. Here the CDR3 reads CASSLVTLAIYNEQFF. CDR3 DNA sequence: TGTGCCAGCAGCTTAGTTACCCTGGCCATCTACAATGAGCAGTTCTTC.

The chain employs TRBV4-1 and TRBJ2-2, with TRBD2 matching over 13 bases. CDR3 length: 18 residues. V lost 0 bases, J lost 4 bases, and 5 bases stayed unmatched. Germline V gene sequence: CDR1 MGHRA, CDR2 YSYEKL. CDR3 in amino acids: CASSQDLTSGGATGELFF. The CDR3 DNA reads TGCGCCAGCAGCCAAGATTTAACTAGCGGGGGGGCCACCGGGGAGCTGTTTTTT.

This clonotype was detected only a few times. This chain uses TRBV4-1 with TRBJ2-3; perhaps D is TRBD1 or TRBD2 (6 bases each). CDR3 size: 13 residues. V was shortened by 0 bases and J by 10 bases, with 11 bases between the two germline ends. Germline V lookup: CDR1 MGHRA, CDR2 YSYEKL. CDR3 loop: CASSQEGGGAQYF. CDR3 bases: TGCGCCAGCAGCCAAGAAGGAGGGGGAGCGCAGTATTTT.

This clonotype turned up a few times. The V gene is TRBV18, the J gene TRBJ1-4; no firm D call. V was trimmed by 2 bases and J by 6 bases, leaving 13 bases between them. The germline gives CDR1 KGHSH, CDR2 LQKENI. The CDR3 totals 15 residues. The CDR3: CASSPYSSEDEKLFF. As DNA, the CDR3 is TGTGCCAGCTCACCATATTCTAGTGAAGATGAAAAACTGTTTTTT. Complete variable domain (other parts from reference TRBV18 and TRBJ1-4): NAGVMQNPRHLVRRRGQEARLRCSPMKGHSHVYWYRQLPEEGLKFMVYLQKENIIDESGMPKERFSAEFPKEGPSILRIQQVVRGDSAAYFCASSPYSSEDEKLFFGSGTQLSVL.